One T cell receptor beta chain is described in this entry. The table lists this clonotype with many counts. No cognate antigen has been identified for it. There are no base qualities to consult, and no much larger clone falls within one base. Reads for this sample came from an Illumina NovaSeq 6000. TCR cDNA was made using 5'RACE template switching, a step that added a universal primer site and unique molecular identifiers. cDNA synthesis was primed from both the TCR alpha and TCR beta constant segments. Two PCR steps were used to amplify libraries, with sample barcodes and sequencing adapters being added in the second step. Sequencing of libraries was performed on Illumina HiSeq 2500 (2x100 bp) or NovaSeq (2x150 bp). As for the original processing: Reads were demultiplexed and collapsed into UMI consensus sequences with MIGEC, and V(D)J alignment was performed with MiXCR. Vaccine-responding clonotypes were defined with edgeR using replicate PBMC samples, requiring FDR below 0.01 and a log2 fold change above 5 up to day 15. Each bulk clonotype was labeled CD4 or CD8 based on which sequenced repertoire, CD4 or CD8, contained the clonotype at higher abundance. TCRdb redid the processing of the public reads, applying fastp at Q25 and MiXCR, and retained in-frame beta chains. A single entry per CDR3 protein holds the most common genes and DNA from its merged rows. These V and J calls are TCRdb output, not the study's own analysis. The sample data list 85,000 to 100,000 distinct CDR3 sequences, and roughly 6% of these were observed just once. Just over 40% of the sample is in the top ten clones.

V loses 0 bases of germline sequence and J loses 4 bases, and the interval between the two ends is 15 bases. The germline V gene sets CDR1 to MNHEY and CDR2 to SVGEGT. From the cysteine up to the phenylalanine, the CDR3 has a length of 17 residues. Of all the DNA, just the CDR3 is kept, 51 bases in frame from base 1. This specimen belongs to a study of T cells after yellow fever vaccination (dated by TCRdb to the late 2010s). Regarding the complete study: The SMART-Seq v4 Ultra Low Input RNA kit was used to prepare libraries from fractions with low cell numbers. Blood samples were taken at several timepoints before and after primary and secondary immunization, and bulk PBMC replicates and cell subsets were isolated. Two healthy male donors, one aged 18 to 30 and one aged 30 to 40 years, were included in the cohort. To follow T-cell clones before and after both primary and booster YFV17D yellow fever vaccination, bulk TCR alpha and beta repertoires underwent longitudinal sequencing. The investigation overall reported the following: Because the study included only a couple of donors, the extent to which the findings can be generalized is limited. Computational filtering was required because FACS-sorted repertoires could contain abundant contaminating clonotypes from the bulk population. After the booster, most clones that had expanded after primary vaccination were detected again (nearly 98% of CD4 and about 88% of CD8), suggesting broad maintenance of memory. A small share of clonotypes was detected in both CD4 and CD8 compartments, with the overlap likely arising from convergent recombination. Compared with the primary T-cell response, the secondary T-cell response was weaker but faster, peaking on day 5 rather than day 15.

What the treatment or condition label conveys for this sample: live attenuated yellow fever vaccine strain. PBMCs were isolated from peripheral blood using a standard Ficoll-Paque protocol. CD4 and CD8 T-cell fractions were isolated with Dynabeads CD4 and CD8 positive selection kits. TriZol was used to extract RNA from bulk PBMCs, CD4 and CD8 fractions, and dextramer-positive and dextramer-negative fractions. This TCR was sampled from a man aged 18 to 30 who received the YFV17D yellow fever vaccine. Sequenced material: CD8+ T cells sorted from PBMCs, taken 10 days after the yellow fever booster vaccination. The chain joins TRBV6-2 or TRBV6-3 to TRBJ2-2; no D gene call is confident. The DNA sequence follows: TGTGCCAGCAGTTACTCGAATATTAGTTGGGGCACCGGGGAGCTGTTTTTT. It encodes CASSYSNISWGTGELFF.